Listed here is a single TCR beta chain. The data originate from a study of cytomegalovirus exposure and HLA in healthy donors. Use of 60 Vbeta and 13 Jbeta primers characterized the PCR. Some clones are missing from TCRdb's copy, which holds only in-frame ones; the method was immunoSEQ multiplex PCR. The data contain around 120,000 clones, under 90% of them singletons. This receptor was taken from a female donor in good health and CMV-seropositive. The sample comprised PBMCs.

The chain's CDR3 is CASSQGQGSYGYTF. The CDR3 nucleotides read TGTGCCAGCAGTCAGGGACAGGGCTCCTATGGCTACACCTTC. The gene calls are TRBV4-2 and TRBJ1-2; 9 bases map to TRBD1. This CDR3 is 14 amino acids long. Germline trimming cut 6 bases from V and 4 bases from J; bases unmatched to any gene: 6. Germline V lookup: CDR1 LGHNA, CDR2 YNFKEQ.